This entry is about one T cell receptor beta chain. V dropped 5 bases and J dropped 0 bases, with 14 bases sitting between them. In germline, CDR1 is SNHLY, CDR2 FYNNEI. This CDR3 has 15 residues. These data are taken from a study of blood T cell repertoires in COVID-19. For the study at large: PBMCs, B-cell-depleted T cells, or T cells provided the cDNA or gDNA that made up the material.

In the authors' workflow: The assay estimated nucleated cells by amplifying reference gene primers. Clones were read by immunoSEQ multiplex PCR, and TCRdb kept only the in-frame ones, dropping some. That table supplies the V and J calls and clone size; D and trimming were determined from the DNA. The data show fewer than 45,000 clones, 80% seen once. The chain recombines TRBV2 with TRBJ2-7; D is possibly TRBD1 (6 bases). The sample comprised peripheral blood. This receptor was obtained from a man aged 65 to 79 with acute or convalescent COVID-19. Written as DNA, the CDR3 is TGTGCCAGCAGTCCCCGAAGGGGGAGCTCCTACGAGCAGTACTTC. It yields the protein CASSPRRGSSYEQYF.